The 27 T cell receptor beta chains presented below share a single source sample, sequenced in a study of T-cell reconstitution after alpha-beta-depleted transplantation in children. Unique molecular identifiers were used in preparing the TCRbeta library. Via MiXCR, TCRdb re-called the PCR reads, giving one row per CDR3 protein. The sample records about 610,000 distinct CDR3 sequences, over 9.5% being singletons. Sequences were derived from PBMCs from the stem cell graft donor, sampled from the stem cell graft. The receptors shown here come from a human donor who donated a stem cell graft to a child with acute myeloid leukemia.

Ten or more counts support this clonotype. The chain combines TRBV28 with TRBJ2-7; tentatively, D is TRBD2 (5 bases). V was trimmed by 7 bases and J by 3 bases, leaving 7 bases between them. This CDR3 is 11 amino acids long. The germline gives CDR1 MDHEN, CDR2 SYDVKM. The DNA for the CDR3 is TGTGCCAGCACCCGGGGCTACGAGCAGTACTTC. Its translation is CASTRGYEQYF.

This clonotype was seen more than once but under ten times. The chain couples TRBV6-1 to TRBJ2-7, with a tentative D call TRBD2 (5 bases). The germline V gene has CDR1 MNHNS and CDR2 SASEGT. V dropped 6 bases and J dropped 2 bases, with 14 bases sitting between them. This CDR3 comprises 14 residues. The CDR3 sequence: CASRTTGITYEQYF. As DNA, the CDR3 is TGTGCCAGCAGAACCACCGGGATAACCTACGAGCAGTACTTC.

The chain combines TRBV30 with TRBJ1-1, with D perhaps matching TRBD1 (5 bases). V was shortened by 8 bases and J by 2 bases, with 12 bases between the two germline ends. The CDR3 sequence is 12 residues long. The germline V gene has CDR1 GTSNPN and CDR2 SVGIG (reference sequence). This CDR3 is CAGASGNTEAFF. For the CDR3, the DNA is TGTGCCGGGGCCTCCGGAAACACTGAAGCTTTCTTT.

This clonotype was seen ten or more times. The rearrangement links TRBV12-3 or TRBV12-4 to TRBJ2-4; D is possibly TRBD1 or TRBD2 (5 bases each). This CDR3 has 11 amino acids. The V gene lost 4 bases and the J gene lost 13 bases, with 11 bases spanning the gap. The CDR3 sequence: CASSYEGPQYF. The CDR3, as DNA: TGTGCCAGCAGTTATGAGGGGCCACAGTACTTC.

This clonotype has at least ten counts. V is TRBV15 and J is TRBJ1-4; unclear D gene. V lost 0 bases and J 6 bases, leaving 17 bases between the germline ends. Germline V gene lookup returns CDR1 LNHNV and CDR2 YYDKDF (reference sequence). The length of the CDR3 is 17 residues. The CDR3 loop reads CATSRDSTPRGDEKLFF. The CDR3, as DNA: TGTGCCACCAGCAGAGATTCGACCCCCCGAGGCGATGAAAAACTGTTTTTT.

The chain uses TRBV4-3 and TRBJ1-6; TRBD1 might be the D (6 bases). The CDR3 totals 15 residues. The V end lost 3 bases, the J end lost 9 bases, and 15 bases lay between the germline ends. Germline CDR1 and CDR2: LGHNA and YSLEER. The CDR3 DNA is TGCGCCAGCAGCCAGTTGACAGGAGGGAGTTCACCCCTCCACTTT. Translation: CASSQLTGGSSPLHF.

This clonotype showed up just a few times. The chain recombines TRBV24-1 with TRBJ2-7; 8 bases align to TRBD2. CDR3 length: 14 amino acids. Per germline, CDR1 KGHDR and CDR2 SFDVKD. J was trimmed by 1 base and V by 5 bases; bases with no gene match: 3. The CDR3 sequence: CATSVTGGSYEQYF. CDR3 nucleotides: TGTGCCACCAGTGTGACGGGAGGGTCCTACGAGCAGTACTTC.

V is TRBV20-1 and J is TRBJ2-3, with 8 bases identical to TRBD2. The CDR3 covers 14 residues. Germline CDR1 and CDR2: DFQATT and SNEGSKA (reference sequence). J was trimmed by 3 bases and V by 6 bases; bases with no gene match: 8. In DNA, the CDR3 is TGCAGTGCCCGCGGGACTAGTGGTACAGATACGCAGTATTTT. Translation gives CSARGTSGTDTQYF.

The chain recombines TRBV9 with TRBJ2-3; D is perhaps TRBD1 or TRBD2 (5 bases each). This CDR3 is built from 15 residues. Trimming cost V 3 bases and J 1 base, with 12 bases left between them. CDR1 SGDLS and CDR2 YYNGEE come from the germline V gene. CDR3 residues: CASSAGPRGTDTQYF. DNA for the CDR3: TGTGCCAGCAGCGCGGGACCCAGGGGCACAGATACGCAGTATTTT. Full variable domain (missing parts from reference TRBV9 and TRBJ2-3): DSGVTQTPKHLITATGQRVTLRCSPRSGDLSVYWYQQSLDQGLQFLIQYYNGEERAKGNILERFSAQQFPDLHSELNLSSLELGDSALYFCASSAGPRGTDTQYFGPGTRLTVL.

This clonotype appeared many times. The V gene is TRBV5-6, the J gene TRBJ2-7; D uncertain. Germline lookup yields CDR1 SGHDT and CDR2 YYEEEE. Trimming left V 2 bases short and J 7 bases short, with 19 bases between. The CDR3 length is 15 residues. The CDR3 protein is CASSFAVVSRREQYF. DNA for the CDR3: TGTGCCAGCAGCTTTGCAGTAGTTTCGCGGAGAGAGCAGTACTTC.

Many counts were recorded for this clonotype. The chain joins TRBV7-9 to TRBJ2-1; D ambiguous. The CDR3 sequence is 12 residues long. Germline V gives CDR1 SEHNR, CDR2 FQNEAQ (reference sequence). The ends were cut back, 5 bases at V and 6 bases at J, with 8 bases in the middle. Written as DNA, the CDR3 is TGTGCCAGCAGCCTACTATCCAATGAGCAGTTCTTC. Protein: CASSLLSNEQFF.

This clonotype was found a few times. The CDR3 sequence: CASNPPQGESETQYF. The CDR3 coding sequence is TGTGCCAGCAATCCCCCACAGGGGGAGTCAGAGACCCAGTACTTC. This chain joins TRBV21-1 and TRBJ2-5; the tabulated D call, TRBD1, remains unverified against the DNA. TRBV21-1 is a pseudogene segment. This CDR3 is 15 amino acids long.

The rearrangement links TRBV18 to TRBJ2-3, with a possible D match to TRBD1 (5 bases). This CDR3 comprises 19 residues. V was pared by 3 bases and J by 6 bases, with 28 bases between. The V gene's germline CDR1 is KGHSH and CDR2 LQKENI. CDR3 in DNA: TGTGCCAGCTCACCGGAAGGCAGACCCCTAGAATCTCACAGGGATACGCAGTATTTT. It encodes CASSPEGRPLESHRDTQYF.

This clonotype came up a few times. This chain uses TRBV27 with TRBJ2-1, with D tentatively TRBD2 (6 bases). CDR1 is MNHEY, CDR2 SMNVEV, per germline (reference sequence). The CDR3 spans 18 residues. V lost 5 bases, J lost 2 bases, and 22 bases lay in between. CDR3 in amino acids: CASSPLTGRGATYNEQFF. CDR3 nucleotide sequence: TGTGCCAGCAGTCCGTTGACTGGGCGGGGAGCTACCTACAATGAGCAGTTCTTC.

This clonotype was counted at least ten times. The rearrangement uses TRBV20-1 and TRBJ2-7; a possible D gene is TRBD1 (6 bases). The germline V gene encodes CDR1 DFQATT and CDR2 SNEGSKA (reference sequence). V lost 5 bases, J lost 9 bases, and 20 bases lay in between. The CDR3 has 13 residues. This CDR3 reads CSAYPGHKTGQYF. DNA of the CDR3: TGCAGTGCTTATCCGGGACACAAAACCGGGCAGTACTTC.

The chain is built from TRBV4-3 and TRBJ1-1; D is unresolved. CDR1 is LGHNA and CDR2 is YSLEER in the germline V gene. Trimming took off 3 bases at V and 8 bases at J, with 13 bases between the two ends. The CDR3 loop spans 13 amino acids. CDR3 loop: CASSQFDGAEAFF. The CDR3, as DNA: TGCGCCAGCAGCCAGTTCGACGGCGCCGAAGCTTTCTTT.

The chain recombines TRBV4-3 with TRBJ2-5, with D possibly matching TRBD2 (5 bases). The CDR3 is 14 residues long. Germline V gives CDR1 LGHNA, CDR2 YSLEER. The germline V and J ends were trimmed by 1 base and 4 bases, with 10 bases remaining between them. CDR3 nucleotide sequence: TGCGCCAGCAGCCAAGGAGGGAGTGGAGAGACCCAGTACTTC. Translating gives CASSQGGSGETQYF.

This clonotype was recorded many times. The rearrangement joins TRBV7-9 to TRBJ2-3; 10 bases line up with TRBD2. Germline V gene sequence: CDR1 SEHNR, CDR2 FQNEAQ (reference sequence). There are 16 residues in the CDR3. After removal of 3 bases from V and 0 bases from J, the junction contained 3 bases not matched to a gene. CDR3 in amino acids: CASSFIAGGSTDTQYF. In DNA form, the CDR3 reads TGTGCCAGCAGCTTCATAGCGGGAGGAAGCACAGATACGCAGTATTTT.

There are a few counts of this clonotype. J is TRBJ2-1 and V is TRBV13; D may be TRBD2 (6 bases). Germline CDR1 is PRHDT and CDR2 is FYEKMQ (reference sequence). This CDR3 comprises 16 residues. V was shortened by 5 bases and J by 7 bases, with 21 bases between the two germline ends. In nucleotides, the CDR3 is TGTGCCAGCAGCAAAGGGGCAGGCTCACGGGGGAATGAGCAGTTCTTC. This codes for CASSKGAGSRGNEQFF.

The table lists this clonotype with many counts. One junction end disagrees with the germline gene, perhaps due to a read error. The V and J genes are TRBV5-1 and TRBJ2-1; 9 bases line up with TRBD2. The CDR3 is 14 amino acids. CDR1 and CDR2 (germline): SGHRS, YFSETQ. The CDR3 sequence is CASSLTSGYNEQFF. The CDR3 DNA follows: TGTGCCAGCAGTTTGACTAGCGGATACAATGAGCAGTTCTTC.

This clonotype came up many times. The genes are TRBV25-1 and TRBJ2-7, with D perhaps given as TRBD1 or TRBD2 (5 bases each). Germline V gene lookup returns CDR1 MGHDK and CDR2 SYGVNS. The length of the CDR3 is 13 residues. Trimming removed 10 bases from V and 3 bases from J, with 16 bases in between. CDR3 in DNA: TGTGCCACCGAGGGGCAGGGCGGCTACGAGCAGTACTTC. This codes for CATEGQGGYEQYF.

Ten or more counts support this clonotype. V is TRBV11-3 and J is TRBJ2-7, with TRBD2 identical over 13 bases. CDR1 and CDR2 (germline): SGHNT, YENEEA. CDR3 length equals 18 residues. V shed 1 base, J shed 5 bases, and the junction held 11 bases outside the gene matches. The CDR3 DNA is TGTGCCAGCAGCTTAGGAAGAAAACTAGCGGGAGGGCCCGACGAGCAGTACTTC. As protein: CASSLGRKLAGGPDEQYF. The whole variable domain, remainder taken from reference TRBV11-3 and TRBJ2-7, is EAGVVQSPRYKIIEKKQPVAFWCNPISGHNTLYWYLQNLGQGPELLIRYENEEAVDDSQLPKDRFSAERLKGVDSTLKIQPAELGDSAVYLCASSLGRKLAGGPDEQYFGPGTRLTVT.

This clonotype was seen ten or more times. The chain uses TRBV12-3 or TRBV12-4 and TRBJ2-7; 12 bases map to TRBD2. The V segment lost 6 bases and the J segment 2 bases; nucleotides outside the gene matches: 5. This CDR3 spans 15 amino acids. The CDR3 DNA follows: TGTGCCAGCAGAGAGACTAGCGGGAGCCCCTACGAGCAGTACTTC. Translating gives CASRETSGSPYEQYF.

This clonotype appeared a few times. CDR3 sequence: CAWSVLGSTDTQYF. CDR3 bases: TGTGCCTGGAGTGTACTGGGGAGCACAGATACGCAGTATTTT. The V and J genes are TRBV30 and TRBJ2-3, with D hard to call. Germline V gene sequence: CDR1 GTSNPN, CDR2 SVGIG (reference sequence). The CDR3 covers 14 residues. Deletions cut 0 bases from V and 0 bases from J, with 7 bases between.

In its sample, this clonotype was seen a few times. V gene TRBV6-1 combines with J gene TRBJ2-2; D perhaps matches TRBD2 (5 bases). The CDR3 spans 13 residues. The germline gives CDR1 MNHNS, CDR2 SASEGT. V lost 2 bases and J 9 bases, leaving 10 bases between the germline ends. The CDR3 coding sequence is TGTGCCAGCAGTGAAATACTAGTGAGGGAGCTGTTTTTT. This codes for CASSEILVRELFF.

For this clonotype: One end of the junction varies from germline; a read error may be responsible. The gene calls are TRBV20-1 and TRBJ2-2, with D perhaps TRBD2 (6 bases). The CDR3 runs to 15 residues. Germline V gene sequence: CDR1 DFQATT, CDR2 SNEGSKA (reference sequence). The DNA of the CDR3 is TGCTGTGCCGGGGGAGCGGGCGTCGACACCGGGGAGCTGTTTTTT. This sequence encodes CCAGGAGVDTGELFF.

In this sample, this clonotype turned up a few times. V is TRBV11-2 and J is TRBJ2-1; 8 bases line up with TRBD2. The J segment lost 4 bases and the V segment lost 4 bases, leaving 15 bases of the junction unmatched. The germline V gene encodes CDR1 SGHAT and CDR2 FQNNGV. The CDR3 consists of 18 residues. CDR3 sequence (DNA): TGTGCCAGCAGCTCGGCGGGGGGCGGCGGGAATAAGTACAATGAGCAGTTCTTC. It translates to CASSSAGGGGNKYNEQFF.